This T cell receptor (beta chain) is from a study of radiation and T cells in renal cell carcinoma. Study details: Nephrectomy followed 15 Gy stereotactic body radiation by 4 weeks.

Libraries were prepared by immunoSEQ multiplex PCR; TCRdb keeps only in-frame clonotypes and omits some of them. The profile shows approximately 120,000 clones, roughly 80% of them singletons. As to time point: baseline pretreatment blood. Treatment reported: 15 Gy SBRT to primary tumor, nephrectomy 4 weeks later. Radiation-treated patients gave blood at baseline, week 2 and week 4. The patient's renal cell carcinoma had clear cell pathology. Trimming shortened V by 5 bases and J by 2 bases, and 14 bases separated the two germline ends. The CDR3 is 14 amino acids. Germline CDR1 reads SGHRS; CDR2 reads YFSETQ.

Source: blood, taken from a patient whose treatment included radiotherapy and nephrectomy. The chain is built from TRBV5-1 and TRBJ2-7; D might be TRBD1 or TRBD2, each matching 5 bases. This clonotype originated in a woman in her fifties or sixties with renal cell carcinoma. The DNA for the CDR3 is TGCGCCAGCAGGAGAATGTTGGGGGCCTACGAGCAGTACTTC. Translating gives CASRRMLGAYEQYF.